Listed here is a single TCR beta chain. It lacks a known antigen. The sample holds no much larger clone one base away, and base qualities are not on file. This entry is derived from a study of siplizumab effects on memory and regulatory T cells (dated by TCRdb to the late 2010s). As for the study more broadly: The study examined how the anti-CD2 antibody siplizumab affects alloreactive T-cell subsets in allogeneic mixed lymphocyte reactions built from human PBMCs. General conclusions and limits of the study: Sequences below about 10^-5 frequency were poorly captured, so only a minor fraction of alloreactive clones could be mapped to unstimulated subsets. Greater diversity appeared to be present in unstimulated naive T cells than in memory T cells, and a substantial contribution to the alloresponse seemed to be made by naive cells. No functional confirmation was obtained for the suppressive function of proliferating Tregs from siplizumab cultures. The cumulative frequency of alloreactive sequences traceable to unstimulated CD4+ memory T cells was significantly reduced by siplizumab. A naive or memory phenotype could not be assigned to roughly 80-97% of proliferating CD4+ or CD8+ clones. In reactions with siplizumab, an average of approximately 69% of mappable alloreactive CD4+ clones were Treg-derived, compared with 26.9% in control reactions.

The receptor library was made with the immunoSEQ multiplex PCR assay. About 10^5 TCR templates per sample were assayed by the deep sequencing platform. Genomic DNA extracted from sorted T cells was used for TCRbeta CDR3 sequencing. In the authors' own workflow: The R programming language was used for clonal analysis of the TCRbeta CDR3 data. Alloreactive CD4+ and CD8+ clones were defined by comparing unstimulated samples with post-reaction CFSE-low samples. Alloreactive CD4+ clones were assigned to regulatory or non-regulatory origin by matching sequences to sorted unstimulated Treg and non-Treg repertoires. Sourced from immuneACCESS, this table was stored by TCRdb with only in-frame sequences that have V and J called. A share of the clones is absent; for the studies checked, an unresolved V gene accounts for under half, and the remainder has no known explanation. V and J calls and clone size are copied from that table; D and trimming were computed from the DNA. The sample yields approximately 60,000 clones; less than 80% were counted once. The top ten clonotypes cover 0.42% of the sample.

In three donor pairs, further sequencing was done on unstimulated CD8+ naive, CD4+ memory, CD8+ TEMRA, CD4+ naive and CD8+ effector memory subsets. TCRbeta CDR3 sequencing was performed on sorted unstimulated T cells and on proliferating T cells recovered from mixed lymphocyte reactions. Fresh whole blood from over 8 HLA-typed healthy donors was used to isolate PBMCs. V is cut by 5 bases and J by 1 base, and the space between the germline ends is 14 bases. Its CDR3 holds 15 amino acids, cysteine through phenylalanine. The kept DNA is CDR3 alone, 45 bases in frame from the first base. CDR1 and CDR2, per the germline V gene, are MGHDK and SYGVNS.

Here the chain combines TRBV25-1 and TRBJ1-1; TRBD1 is possibly the D segment (6 matching bases). The sequenced sample consisted of memory CD4+ T cells sorted from blood. Read against the paper, the sample's cell subset or site label means: unstimulated CD4+ memory T cells. The receptor's source is a human donor in good health. The sequenced DNA is TGTGCCAGCAGTTACTCAGACAGGACGAACACTGAAGCTTTCTTT. Its protein product is CASSYSDRTNTEAFF.